This T cell receptor beta chain was identified during a study of blood T cell repertoires in COVID-19. The overall study: Whether acute or convalescent, the COVID-19 samples came from the United States, Italy and Spain. Nucleic acid was either cDNA or gDNA, and it came from T cells, B-cell-depleted T cells, or PBMCs.

Seattle patients were enrolled while actively infected and followed longitudinally. Per the study methods: Amplification with reference gene primers provided the estimates of nucleated cell counts. The protocol was immunoSEQ multiplex PCR, while the TCRdb copy is restricted to in-frame clones and leaves out a portion. Clone size and the V and J calls come from that table; the DNA yielded D and trimming. The repertoire includes roughly 70,000 clones, more than 70% of them detected once, and approximately 2.1% sits in the top ten. This TCR was sampled from a man aged 65-85 years with COVID-19, enrolled during active disease. Sample: peripheral blood.

In DNA, the CDR3 is TGTGCCAGCAGCTGGGCCCAGGGCTCTGGAAACACCATATATTTT. Translation: CASSWAQGSGNTIYF. This chain connects TRBV5-5 to TRBJ1-3; the D gene is possibly TRBD1 (5 bases). The V and J ends lost 3 bases and 0 bases respectively, with 10 bases between them. The CDR3 runs to 15 residues. CDR1 is SGHKS and CDR2 is YYEKEE in the germline V gene (reference sequence).